This T cell receptor beta chain was captured in a study of somatic mutations in cytotoxic T cells in rheumatoid arthritis. Study-level points and caveats: Researchers did not know the antigen targets of the expanded CD8+ clones.

The CDR3 is made up of 14 amino acids. Germline V gene sequence: CDR1 MDHEN, CDR2 SYDVKM. J lost 7 bases, V lost 6 bases, and 7 bases had no gene match. Assay used: immunoSEQ multiplex PCR; TCRdb lists only in-frame clones, some missing. This table has under 20,000 clones, over 60% appearing once. Details on this clone: The target antigen is unknown. Other DNA sequences of this sample code for an identical CDR3.

The rearrangement uses TRBV28 and TRBJ2-7; 12 positions match TRBD2. This sequence originates from an adult with rheumatoid arthritis. The sample was CD8+ T cells sorted from blood. DNA of the CDR3: TGTGCCAGCAGATCTAGCGGGGGGGCTGGGGAGCAGTACTTC. It encodes CASRSSGGAGEQYF. Based on the CDR3 plus reference TRBV28 and TRBJ2-7, the full variable domain is DVKVTQSSRYLVKRTGEKVFLECVQDMDHENMFWYRQDPGLGLRLIYFSYDVKMKEKGDIPEGYSVSREKKERFSLILESASTNQTSMYLCASRSSGGAGEQYFGPGTRLTVT.